This entry lists 8 T cell receptor beta chains sequenced from one sample in a study of human T cells and chemical hapten exposure (dated by TCRdb to the early 2020s). Read against the paper, the sample's time point label means: patch test 3, about 24 weeks after DPC sensitization. Explained via the paper, the treatment or condition label denotes: therapeutic diphenylcyclopropenone sensitization with weekly scalp DPC. Libraries were constructed by RACE. Sequencer: NextSeq 500. TCRdb trimmed the raw reads at Q25, called clones with MiXCR and kept productive beta chains. Merged by CDR3 protein, the rows form single entries marked with the most common genes and DNA. The sample table records 70,000 or so distinct CDR3 sequences; roughly 11% of these occur just once. Roughly 1.4% of the sample comes from the top ten. Sequencing used whole blood, obtained in connection with sensitization to the hapten diphenylcyclopropenone (DPC). These receptors came from a woman in her 50s with alopecia areata. Some clones in this sample may be carry-over from other donors' samples.

This clonotype was detected ten times or more. V is TRBV28 and J is TRBJ2-7; D may be TRBD1 (5 bases). The CDR3 loop spans 13 amino acids. The ends were cut back, 3 bases at V and 2 bases at J, with 8 bases in the middle. The germline gives CDR1 MDHEN, CDR2 SYDVKM. This CDR3 reads CASSFGATYEQYF. The CDR3 DNA is TGTGCCAGCAGTTTTGGGGCGACCTACGAGCAGTACTTC.

This chain joins TRBV6-1 and TRBJ1-5, with TRBD1 identical over 9 bases. Germline V gene data show CDR1 as MNHNS and CDR2 as SASEGT. The J segment lost 5 bases and the V segment lost 6 bases, leaving 8 bases of the junction unmatched. This CDR3 spans 15 amino acids. The CDR3 protein is CASSTNRGLYQPQHF. Here the CDR3 DNA reads TGTGCCAGCAGCACAAACAGGGGGCTGTATCAGCCCCAGCATTTT.

This clonotype was recorded at least ten times. The chain has TRBV6-5 and TRBJ2-7, with 10 bases identical to TRBD2. Germline CDR1 MNHEY, CDR2 SVGAGI. V shed 5 bases and J 2 bases; nucleotides not matched to a gene: 6. There are 15 residues in the CDR3. Here the CDR3 reads CASSRIAGGPYEQYF. CDR3 nucleotides: TGTGCCAGCAGTAGGATAGCGGGGGGCCCCTACGAGCAGTACTTC.

This clonotype was seen repeatedly, ten times or more. The rearrangement links TRBV18 to TRBJ1-1, with D possibly TRBD1 on 5 matching bases. Germline loops: CDR1 KGHSH, CDR2 LQKENI. Trimming pared 1 base from V and 11 bases from J, leaving 17 bases between. The CDR3 loop spans 14 amino acids. CDR3 loop: CASSPQGQGGAAFF. CDR3 nucleotides: TGTGCCAGCTCACCACAGGGTCAAGGAGGGGCCGCTTTCTTT.

The sample holds many counts of this clonotype. The chain has TRBV10-3 and TRBJ1-5; D is unclear. The germline V and J ends were trimmed by 2 bases and 4 bases, with 6 bases remaining between them. Per germline, CDR1 ENHRY and CDR2 SYGVKD. There are 13 residues in the CDR3. CDR3 bases: TGTGCCATCAGTGAGGAACGGAATCAGCCCCAGCATTTT. Translation: CAISEERNQPQHF.

This clonotype was detected ten times or more. The chain employs TRBV6-5 and TRBJ2-7; 8 bases match TRBD1. Germline CDR1 MNHEY, CDR2 SVGAGI. Trimming took 6 bases from V and 2 from J; bases not matched to a gene: 3. CDR3 length: 13 amino acids. The CDR3 loop reads CASRRTGPYEQYF. For the CDR3, the DNA is TGTGCCAGCAGACGGACAGGGCCCTACGAGCAGTACTTC.

This sequence joins TRBV28 and TRBJ1-5; unclear D gene. This CDR3 contains 10 residues. The V and J ends lost 7 bases and 6 bases respectively, with 4 bases between them. Germline CDR1 and CDR2: MDHEN and SYDVKM. CDR3 region: CASNTQPQHF. CDR3 sequence (DNA): TGTGCCAGCAACACTCAGCCCCAGCATTTT.

This sequence joins TRBV12-3 or TRBV12-4 and TRBJ2-1; 8 positions match TRBD2. V was pared by 5 bases and J by 8 bases, with 20 bases of the junction left unmatched. The CDR3 extends over 18 amino acids. CDR3 sequence reads: CASSRLPLGREARDEQFF. As DNA, the CDR3 is TGTGCCAGCAGTCGCCTGCCCCTAGGGCGGGAGGCTAGAGATGAGCAGTTCTTC.